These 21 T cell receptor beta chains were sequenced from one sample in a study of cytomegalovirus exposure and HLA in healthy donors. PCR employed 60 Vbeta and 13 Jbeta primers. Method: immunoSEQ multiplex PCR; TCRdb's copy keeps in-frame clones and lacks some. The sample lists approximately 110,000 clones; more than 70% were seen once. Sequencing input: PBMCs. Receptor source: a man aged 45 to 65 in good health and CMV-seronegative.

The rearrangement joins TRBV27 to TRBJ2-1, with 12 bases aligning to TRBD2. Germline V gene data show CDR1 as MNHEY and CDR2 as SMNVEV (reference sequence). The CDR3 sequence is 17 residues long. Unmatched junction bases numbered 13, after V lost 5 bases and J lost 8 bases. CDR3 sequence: CASSRIGLAGKGDEQFF. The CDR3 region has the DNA TGTGCCAGCAGTCGCATTGGACTAGCGGGGAAGGGGGATGAGCAGTTCTTC.

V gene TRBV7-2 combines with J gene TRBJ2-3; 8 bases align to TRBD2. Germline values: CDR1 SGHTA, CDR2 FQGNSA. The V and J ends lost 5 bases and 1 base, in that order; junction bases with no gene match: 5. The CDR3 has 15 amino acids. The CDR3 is CASSRTGGGTDTQYF. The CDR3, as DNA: TGTGCCAGCAGCCGGACGGGGGGGGGCACAGATACGCAGTATTTT.

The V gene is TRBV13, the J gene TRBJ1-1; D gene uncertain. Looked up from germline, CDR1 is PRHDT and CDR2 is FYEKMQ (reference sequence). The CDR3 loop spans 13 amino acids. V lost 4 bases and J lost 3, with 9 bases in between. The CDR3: CASSSSFYTEAFF. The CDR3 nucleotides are TGTGCCAGCAGCTCCAGTTTTTACACTGAAGCTTTCTTT.

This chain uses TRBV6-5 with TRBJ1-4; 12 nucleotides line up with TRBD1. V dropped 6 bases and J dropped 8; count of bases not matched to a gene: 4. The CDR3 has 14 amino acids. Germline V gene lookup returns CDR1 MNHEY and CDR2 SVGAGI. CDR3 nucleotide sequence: TGTGCCAGCAGCCGGGGACAGGGGGCCGAAAAACTGTTTTTT. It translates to CASSRGQGAEKLFF.

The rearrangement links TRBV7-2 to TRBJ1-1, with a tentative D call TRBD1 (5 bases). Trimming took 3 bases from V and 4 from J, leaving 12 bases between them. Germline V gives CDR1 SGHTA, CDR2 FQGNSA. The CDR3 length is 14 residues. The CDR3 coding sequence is TGTGCCAGCAGCTTTGGGGGGAAACTCACTGAAGCTTTCTTT. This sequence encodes CASSFGGKLTEAFF. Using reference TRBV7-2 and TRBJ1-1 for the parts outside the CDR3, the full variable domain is GAGVSQSPSNKVTEKGKDVELRCDPISGHTALYWYRQSLGQGLEFLIYFQGNSAPDKSGLPSDRFSAERTGGSVSTLTIQRTQQEDSAVYLCASSFGGKLTEAFFGQGTRLTVV.

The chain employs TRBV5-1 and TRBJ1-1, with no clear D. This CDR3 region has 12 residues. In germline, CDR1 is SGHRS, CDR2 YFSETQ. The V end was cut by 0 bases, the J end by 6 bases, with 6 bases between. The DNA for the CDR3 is TGCGCCAGCAGCTTGGGCGGTCCTGAAGCTTTCTTT. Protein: CASSLGGPEAFF.

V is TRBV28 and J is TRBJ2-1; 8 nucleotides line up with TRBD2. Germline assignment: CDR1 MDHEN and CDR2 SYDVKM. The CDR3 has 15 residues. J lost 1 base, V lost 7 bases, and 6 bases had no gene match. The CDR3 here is CASIRGTSSYNEQFF. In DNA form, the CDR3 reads TGTGCCAGCATTCGAGGGACTAGTTCCTACAATGAGCAGTTCTTC.

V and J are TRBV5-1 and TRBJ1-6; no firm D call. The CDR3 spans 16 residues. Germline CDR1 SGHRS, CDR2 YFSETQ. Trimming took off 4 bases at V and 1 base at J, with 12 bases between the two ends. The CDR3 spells CASSPRRDSYNSPLHF. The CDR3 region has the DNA TGCGCCAGCAGCCCGAGGAGGGATTCCTATAATTCACCCCTCCACTTT.

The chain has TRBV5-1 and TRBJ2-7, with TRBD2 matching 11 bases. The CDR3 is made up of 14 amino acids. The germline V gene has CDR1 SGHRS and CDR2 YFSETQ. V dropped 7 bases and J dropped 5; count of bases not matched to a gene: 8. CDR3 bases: TGCGCCAGCTTCACGGAACTAGCGGGGGACGAGCAGTACTTC. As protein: CASFTELAGDEQYF.

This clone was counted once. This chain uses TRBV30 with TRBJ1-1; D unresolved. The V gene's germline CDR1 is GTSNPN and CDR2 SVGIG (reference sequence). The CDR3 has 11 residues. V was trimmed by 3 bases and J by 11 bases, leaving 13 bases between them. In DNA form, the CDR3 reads TGTGCCTGGAGCTCCGGTACGGGGGCTTTCTTT. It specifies CAWSSGTGAFF. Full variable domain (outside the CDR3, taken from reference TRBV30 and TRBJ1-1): SQTIHQWPATLVQPVGSPLSLECTVEGTSNPNLYWYRQAAGRGLQLLFYSVGIGQISSEVPQNLSASRPQDRQFILSSKKLLLSDSGFYLCAWSSGTGAFFGQGTRLTVV.

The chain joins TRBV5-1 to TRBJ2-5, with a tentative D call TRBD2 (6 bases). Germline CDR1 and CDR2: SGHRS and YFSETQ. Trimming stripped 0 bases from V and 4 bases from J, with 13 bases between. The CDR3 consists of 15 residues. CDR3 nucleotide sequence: TGCGCCAGCAGCTTGGAACGGGGGTTAGTAGAGACCCAGTACTTC. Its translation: CASSLERGLVETQYF.

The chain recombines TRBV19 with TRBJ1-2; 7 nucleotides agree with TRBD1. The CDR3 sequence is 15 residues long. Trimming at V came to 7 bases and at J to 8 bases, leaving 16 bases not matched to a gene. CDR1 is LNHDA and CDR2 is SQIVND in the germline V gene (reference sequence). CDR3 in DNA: TGTGCCAGTATTGCGCTTGGACAGGCGGTGGGAGGCTACACCTTC. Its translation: CASIALGQAVGGYTF. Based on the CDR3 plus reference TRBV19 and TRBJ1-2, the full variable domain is DGGITQSPKYLFRKEGQNVTLSCEQNLNHDAMYWYRQDPGQGLRLIYYSQIVNDFQKGDIAEGYSVSREKKESFPLTVTSAQKNPTAFYLCASIALGQAVGGYTFGSGTRLTVV.

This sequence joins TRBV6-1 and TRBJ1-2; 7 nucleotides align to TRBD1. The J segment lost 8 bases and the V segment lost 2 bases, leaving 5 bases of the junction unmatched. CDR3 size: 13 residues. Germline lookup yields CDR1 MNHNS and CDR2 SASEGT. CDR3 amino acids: CASSESTTGGYTF. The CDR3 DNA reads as TGTGCCAGCAGTGAATCTACGACAGGGGGCTACACCTTC.

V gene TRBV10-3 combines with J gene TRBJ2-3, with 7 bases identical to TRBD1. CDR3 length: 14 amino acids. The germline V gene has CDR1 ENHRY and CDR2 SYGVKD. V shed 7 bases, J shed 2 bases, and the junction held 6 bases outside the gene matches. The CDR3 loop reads CAINYGTATDTQYF. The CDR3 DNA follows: TGTGCCATCAACTATGGGACAGCCACAGATACGCAGTATTTT.

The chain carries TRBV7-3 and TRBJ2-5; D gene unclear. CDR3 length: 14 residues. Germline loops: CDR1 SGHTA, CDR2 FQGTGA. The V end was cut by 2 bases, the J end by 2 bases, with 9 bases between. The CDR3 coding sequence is TGTGCCAGCAGCTTAGGGTCAGGTCAAGAGACCCAGTACTTC. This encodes CASSLGSGQETQYF.

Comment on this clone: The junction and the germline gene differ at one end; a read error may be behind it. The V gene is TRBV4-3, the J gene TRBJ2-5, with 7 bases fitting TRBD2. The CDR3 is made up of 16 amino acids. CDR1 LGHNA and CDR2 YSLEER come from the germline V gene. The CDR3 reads CASSQDTAKGRETQHF. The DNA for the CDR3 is TGCGCCAGCAGCCAAGATACGGCCAAGGGGAGGGAGACCCAGCACTTC.

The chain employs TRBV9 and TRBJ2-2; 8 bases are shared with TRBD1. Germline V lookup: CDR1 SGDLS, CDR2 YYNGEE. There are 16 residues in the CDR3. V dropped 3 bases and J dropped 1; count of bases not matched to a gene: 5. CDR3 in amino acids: CASSDGQGLNTGELFF. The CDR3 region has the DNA TGTGCCAGCAGCGACGGACAGGGCCTGAACACCGGGGAGCTGTTTTTT.

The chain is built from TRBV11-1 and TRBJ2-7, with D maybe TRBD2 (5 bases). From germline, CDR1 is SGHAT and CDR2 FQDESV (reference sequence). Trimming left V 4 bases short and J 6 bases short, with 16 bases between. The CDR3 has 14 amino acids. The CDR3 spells CASSSQGLTSEQYF. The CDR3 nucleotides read TGTGCCAGCAGCTCCCAAGGACTCACCTCCGAGCAGTACTTC.

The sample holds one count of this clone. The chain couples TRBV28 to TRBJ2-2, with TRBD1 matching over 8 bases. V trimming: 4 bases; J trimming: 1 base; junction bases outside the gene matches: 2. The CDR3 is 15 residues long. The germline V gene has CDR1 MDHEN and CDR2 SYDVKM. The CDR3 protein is CASSWGTGNTGELFF. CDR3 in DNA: TGTGCCAGCAGTTGGGGGACAGGGAACACCGGGGAGCTGTTTTTT.

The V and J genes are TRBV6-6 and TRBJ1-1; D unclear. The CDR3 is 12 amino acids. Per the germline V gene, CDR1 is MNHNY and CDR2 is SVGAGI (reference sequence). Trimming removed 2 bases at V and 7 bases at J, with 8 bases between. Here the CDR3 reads CASSYGGFEAFF. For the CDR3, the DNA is TGTGCCAGCAGTTACGGAGGGTTTGAAGCTTTCTTT.

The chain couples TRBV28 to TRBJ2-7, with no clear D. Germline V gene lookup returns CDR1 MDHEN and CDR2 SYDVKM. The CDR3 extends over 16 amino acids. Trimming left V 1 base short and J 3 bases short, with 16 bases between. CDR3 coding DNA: TGTGCCAGCAGTTTATTTAGGAAGTCAGGATTCTACGAGCAGTACTTC. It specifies CASSLFRKSGFYEQYF.